One T cell receptor (beta chain) is described in this entry. V dropped 1 base and J dropped 2 bases, with 9 bases sitting between them. Germline V gene lookup returns CDR1 SNHLY and CDR2 FYNNEI. There are 14 residues in the CDR3. Primers: 60 Vbeta forward and 13 Jbeta reverse. Generated by immunoSEQ multiplex PCR, the TCRdb table keeps only in-frame clones and is missing some. Here the sample spans tens of thousands of clones, 60% to 80% being singletons. The source of the sample is a study of cytomegalovirus exposure and HLA in healthy donors. The sample was PBMCs. V gene TRBV2 combines with J gene TRBJ2-7; D is unresolved. The receptor was derived from a man aged 40-50 years in good health and CMV-seronegative. CDR3 bases: TGTGCCAGCAGTGAAGGTTGGCAGACCTACGAGCAGTACTTC. Its translation is CASSEGWQTYEQYF.